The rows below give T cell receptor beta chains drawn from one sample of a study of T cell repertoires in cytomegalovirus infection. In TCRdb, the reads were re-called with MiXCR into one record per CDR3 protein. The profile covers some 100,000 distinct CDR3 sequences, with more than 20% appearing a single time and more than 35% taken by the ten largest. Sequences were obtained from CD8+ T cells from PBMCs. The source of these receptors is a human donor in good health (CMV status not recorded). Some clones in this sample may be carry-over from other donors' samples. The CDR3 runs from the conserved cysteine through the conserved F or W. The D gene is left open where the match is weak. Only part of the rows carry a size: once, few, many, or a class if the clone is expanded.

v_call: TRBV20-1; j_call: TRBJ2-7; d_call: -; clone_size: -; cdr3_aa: CSAREPNSYEQYF; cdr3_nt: TGCAGTGCTAGAGAGCCAAATTCCTACGAGCAGTACTTC
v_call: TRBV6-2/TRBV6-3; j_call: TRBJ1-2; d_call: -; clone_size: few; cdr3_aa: CASSNRDPYGYTF; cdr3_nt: TGTGCCAGCAGCAACAGGGATCCCTATGGCTACACCTTC
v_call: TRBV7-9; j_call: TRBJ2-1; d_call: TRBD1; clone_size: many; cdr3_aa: CASSLRQGTYNEQFF; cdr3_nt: TGTGCCAGCAGCTTAAGACAGGGGACCTACAATGAGCAGTTCTTC
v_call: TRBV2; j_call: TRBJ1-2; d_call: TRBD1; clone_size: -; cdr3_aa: CASSETPGQVWGYTF; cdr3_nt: TGTGCCAGCAGTGAAACTCCGGGACAGGTTTGGGGCTACACCTTC
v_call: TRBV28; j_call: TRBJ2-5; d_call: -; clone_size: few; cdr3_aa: CASNLGADQETQYF; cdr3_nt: TGTGCCAGCAACCTGGGGGCAGACCAAGAGACCCAGTACTTC
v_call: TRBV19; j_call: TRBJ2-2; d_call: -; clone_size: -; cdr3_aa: CASTATGPTGELFF; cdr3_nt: TGTGCCAGTACCGCGACGGGGCCCACCGGGGAGCTGTTTTTT
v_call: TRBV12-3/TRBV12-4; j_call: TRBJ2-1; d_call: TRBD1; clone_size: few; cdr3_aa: CASSLQGGPGDEQFF; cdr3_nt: TGTGCCAGCAGTCTACAAGGGGGCCCTGGGGATGAGCAGTTCTTC
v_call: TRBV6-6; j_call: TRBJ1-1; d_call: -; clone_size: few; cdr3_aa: CASSKGPYDTEAFF; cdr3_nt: TGTGCCAGCAGTAAGGGGCCGTATGACACTGAAGCTTTCTTT
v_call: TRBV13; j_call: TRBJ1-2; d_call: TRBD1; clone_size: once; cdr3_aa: CASSTTGTGDGYTF; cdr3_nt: TGTGCCAGCAGCACCACCGGGACAGGGGATGGCTACACCTTC
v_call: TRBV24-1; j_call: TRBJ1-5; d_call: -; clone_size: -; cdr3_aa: CATSDLTGPKHF; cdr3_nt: TGTGCCACCAGTGATTTAACCGGGCCGAAGCATTTT
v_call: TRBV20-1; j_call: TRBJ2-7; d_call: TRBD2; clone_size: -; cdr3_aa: CSASRGVLYEQYF; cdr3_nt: TGCAGTGCTTCCCGGGGGGTTCTCTACGAGCAGTACTTC
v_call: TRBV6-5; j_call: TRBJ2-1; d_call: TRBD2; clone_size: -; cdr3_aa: CASSPGLAGGEQFF; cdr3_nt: TGTGCCAGCAGCCCGGGACTAGCGGGAGGGGAGCAGTTCTTC
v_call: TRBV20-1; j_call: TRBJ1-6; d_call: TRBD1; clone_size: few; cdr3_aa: CSARDLDRGYNSPLHF; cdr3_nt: TGCAGTGCTAGAGATCTTGACAGGGGCTATAATTCACCCCTCCACTTT
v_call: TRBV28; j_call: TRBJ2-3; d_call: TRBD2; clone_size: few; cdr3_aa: CASSLAGVGSAQYF; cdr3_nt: TGTGCCAGCAGTTTAGCGGGGGTCGGTTCCGCGCAGTATTTT
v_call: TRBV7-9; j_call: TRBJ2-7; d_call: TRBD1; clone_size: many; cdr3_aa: CASSSAGTGVNEQYF; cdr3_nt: TGTGCCAGCAGCTCCGCCGGGACAGGGGTTAACGAGCAGTACTTC
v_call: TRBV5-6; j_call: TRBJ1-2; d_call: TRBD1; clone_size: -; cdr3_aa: CASSGRDRAGGYTF; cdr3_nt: TGTGCCAGCAGCGGCCGGGACAGGGCGGGAGGCTACACCTTC
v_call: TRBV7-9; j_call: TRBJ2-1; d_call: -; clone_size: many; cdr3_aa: CASSTNPGNEQFF; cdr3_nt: TGTGCCAGCAGCACTAATCCGGGGAATGAGCAGTTCTTC
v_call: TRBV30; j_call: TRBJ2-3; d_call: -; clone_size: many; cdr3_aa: CAWSGTGARTDTQYF; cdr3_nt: TGTGCCTGGAGTGGGACGGGGGCCCGCACAGATACGCAGTATTTT